Each of the 22 T cell receptor beta chains below was sequenced from the same sample in a study of cytomegalovirus exposure and HLA in healthy donors. The PCR had 60 Vbeta and 13 Jbeta primers. The protocol was immunoSEQ multiplex PCR, while the TCRdb copy is restricted to in-frame clones and leaves out a portion. Counted here are around 140,000 clones, around three fifths occurring once; the ten biggest clones make up 2.4%. Sequencing was performed on PBMCs. The source is a woman between 35 and 50 years old in good health and CMV-seronegative.

V and J are TRBV7-3 and TRBJ2-1, with a weak D call TRBD2 (5 bases). With 5 bases removed from V and 1 base from J, the gap between germline ends came to 12 bases. Germline values: CDR1 SGHTA, CDR2 FQGTGA. The CDR3 runs to 15 residues. The CDR3 sequence is CASSLTPGSYNEQFF. Written as DNA, the CDR3 is TGTGCCAGCAGCCTGACTCCGGGGTCCTACAATGAGCAGTTCTTC. The full variable domain, its missing parts supplied by reference TRBV7-3 and TRBJ2-1, is GAGVSQTPSNKVTEKGKYVELRCDPISGHTALYWYRQSLGQGPEFLIYFQGTGAADDSGLPNDRFFAVRPEGSVSTLKIQRTERGDSAVYLCASSLTPGSYNEQFFGPGTRLTVL.

This clone was detected a few times. V and J are TRBV4-2 and TRBJ1-5; no reliable D call. Germline CDR1 and CDR2: LGHNA and YNFKEQ. The CDR3 has 14 amino acids. Trimming took 1 base from V and 4 from J, leaving 8 bases between them. CDR3 in DNA: TGTGCCAGCAGCCAAGGCCGCGAAAATCAGCCCCAGCATTTT. Translating gives CASSQGRENQPQHF.

This chain connects TRBV9 to TRBJ1-1, with D hard to call. This CDR3 spans 15 amino acids. V dropped 0 bases and J dropped 2 bases, with 11 bases sitting between them. Germline CDR1 is SGDLS and CDR2 is YYNGEE. The chain's CDR3 is CASSVVTGSNTEAFF. CDR3 coding DNA: TGTGCCAGCAGCGTAGTAACGGGATCTAACACTGAAGCTTTCTTT.

The genes are TRBV4-3 and TRBJ1-6; D possibly corresponds to TRBD1 (6 bases). This CDR3 is built from 15 residues. CDR1 and CDR2 from the germline V gene are LGHNA and YSLEER. Trimming cost V 3 bases and J 8 bases, with 14 bases left between them. CDR3 region: CASSQGTGFYSPLHF. The CDR3 coding sequence is TGCGCCAGCAGCCAGGGAACAGGGTTTTATTCACCCCTCCACTTT.

This sequence joins TRBV18 and TRBJ1-3; possibly TRBD1 for D (6 bases). The CDR3 spans 16 residues. V lost 1 base and J 2 bases, leaving 12 bases between the germline ends. The germline V gene encodes CDR1 KGHSH and CDR2 LQKENI. CDR3 DNA sequence: TGTGCCAGCTCACCACTCAGGGGAGCCACTGGAAACACCATATATTTT. Translating it yields CASSPLRGATGNTIYF.

The chain uses TRBV27 and TRBJ2-3; 10 bases match TRBD1. The germline V gene has CDR1 MNHEY and CDR2 SMNVEV (reference sequence). The CDR3 runs to 16 residues. Trimming removed 6 bases from V and 3 bases from J; junction bases left unmatched: 9. The CDR3 here is CASRRTGTGETDTQYF. CDR3 in DNA: TGTGCCAGCAGGAGGACCGGGACAGGGGAGACAGATACGCAGTATTTT.

The V and J genes are TRBV27 and TRBJ2-7; D unclear. Germline V gene sequence: CDR1 MNHEY, CDR2 SMNVEV (reference sequence). The CDR3 is 16 amino acids. Trimming cost V 0 bases and J 7 bases, with 19 bases left between them. This CDR3 is CASSLSHTPINGEQYF. CDR3 DNA: TGTGCCAGCAGTTTATCCCACACCCCAATAAATGGTGAGCAGTACTTC.

V gene TRBV5-8 combines with J gene TRBJ1-5; D is possibly TRBD1 (6 bases). CDR1 and CDR2 (germline): SGHTS, YDEGEE. Trimming removed 4 bases from V and 5 bases from J, with 19 bases in between. CDR3 length: 16 amino acids. CDR3 amino acids: CASSLESGAGDQPQHF. Here the CDR3 DNA reads TGTGCCAGCAGCCTGGAGTCCGGCGCAGGGGATCAGCCCCAGCATTTT. The whole variable domain, remainder taken from reference TRBV5-8 and TRBJ1-5, is EAGVTQSPTHLIKTRGQQATLRCSPISGHTSVYWYQQALGLGLQFLLWYDEGEERNRGNFPPRFSGRQFPNYSSELNVNALELEDSALYLCASSLESGAGDQPQHFGDGTRLSIL.

The chain couples TRBV6-5 to TRBJ2-5; 12 bases fit TRBD2. The J segment lost 9 bases and the V segment lost 5 bases, leaving 10 bases of the junction unmatched. The CDR3 has 15 residues. Germline values: CDR1 MNHEY, CDR2 SVGAGI. CDR3 nucleotides: TGTGCCAGCAGTCCACTAGCGGGGGGACTCGGGGCCCAGTACTTC. Translation gives CASSPLAGGLGAQYF.

The J gene is TRBJ1-2, the V gene TRBV28, with D hard to call. The CDR3 runs 14 residues. Germline CDR1 and CDR2: MDHEN and SYDVKM. Trimming took off 1 base at V and 1 base at J, with 7 bases between the two ends. CDR3 sequence reads: CASSLFPVNYGYTF. In nucleotides, the CDR3 is TGTGCCAGCAGTTTATTCCCGGTTAACTATGGCTACACCTTC.

This clone occurred a few times. This sequence joins TRBV4-3 and TRBJ2-7; TRBD2 agrees at 8 bases. V was pared by 5 bases and J by 5 bases, with 5 bases of the junction left unmatched. CDR1 is LGHNA and CDR2 is YSLEER in the germline V gene. The CDR3 totals 13 residues. CDR3 bases: TGCGCCAGCAGCACGGGACTAGGTAACGAGCAGTACTTC. This translates into CASSTGLGNEQYF.

The rearrangement joins TRBV30 to TRBJ2-1; 7 bases line up with TRBD2. V was pared by 2 bases and J by 5 bases, with 6 bases of the junction left unmatched. Germline CDR1 reads GTSNPN; CDR2 reads SVGIG (reference sequence). This CDR3 is 14 amino acids long. For the CDR3, the DNA is TGTGCCTGGAGTCGCGGGAGCTTAGACAATGAGCAGTTCTTC. Its translation is CAWSRGSLDNEQFF.

The rearrangement links TRBV18 to TRBJ1-2, with 8 bases identical to TRBD1. After removal of 6 bases from V and 3 bases from J, the junction contained 3 bases not matched to a gene. Germline values: CDR1 KGHSH, CDR2 LQKENI. The CDR3 loop spans 13 amino acids. The chain's CDR3 is CASSQQGDYGYTF. The CDR3 DNA reads TGTGCCAGCTCTCAACAGGGGGACTATGGCTACACCTTC. The entire variable domain, with the rest obtained from reference TRBV18 and TRBJ1-2, is as follows: NAGVMQNPRHLVRRRGQEARLRCSPMKGHSHVYWYRQLPEEGLKFMVYLQKENIIDESGMPKERFSAEFPKEGPSILRIQQVVRGDSAAYFCASSQQGDYGYTFGSGTRLTVV.

This clone came up a few times. This sequence joins TRBV19 and TRBJ1-4; 7 bases agree with TRBD1. CDR1 and CDR2 from the germline V gene are LNHDA and SQIVND (reference sequence). Trimming took 5 bases from V and 3 from J; bases not matched to a gene: 12. This CDR3 region has 17 residues. The CDR3 is CASSPGTGALSNEKLFF. For the CDR3, the DNA is TGTGCCAGTAGTCCCGGAACAGGGGCCCTTTCTAATGAAAAACTGTTTTTT.

The J gene is TRBJ1-2, the V gene TRBV28; D is perhaps TRBD1 (6 bases). The CDR3 length is 13 residues. V was trimmed by 1 base and J by 7 bases, leaving 10 bases between them. Germline values: CDR1 MDHEN, CDR2 SYDVKM. The CDR3 is CASSLSGGLGYTF. The CDR3 DNA reads as TGTGCCAGCAGTTTATCGGGGGGGCTTGGCTACACCTTC.

The CDR3 region is CASSFGRGSVTYEQYF. As DNA, the CDR3 is TGTGCCAGCAGCTTTGGTAGGGGTTCGGTAACCTACGAGCAGTACTTC. The J gene is TRBJ2-7, the V gene TRBV5-6, with D perhaps matching TRBD1 (5 bases). Germline assignment: CDR1 SGHDT and CDR2 YYEEEE. This CDR3 has 16 residues. Trimming removed 2 bases from V and 2 bases from J, with 17 bases in between.

J is TRBJ2-3 and V is TRBV6-6, with 13 positions matching TRBD2. The germline V gene encodes CDR1 MNHNY and CDR2 SVGAGI (reference sequence). CDR3 length equals 15 residues. Trimming removed 10 bases from V and 1 base from J; junction bases left unmatched: 5. The CDR3 DNA sequence: TGTGCCACCACTAGCGGGGGGGGCGGCACAGATACGCAGTATTTT. This gives the protein CATTSGGGGTDTQYF.

The chain couples TRBV6-6 to TRBJ1-1; D is unclear. CDR3 length: 13 amino acids. V lost 2 bases and J lost 4, with 8 bases in between. Germline V gene sequence: CDR1 MNHNY, CDR2 SVGAGI (reference sequence). The CDR3 DNA reads as TGTGCCAGCAGTTACCTCCGGGGCACTGAAGCTTTCTTT. Translation gives CASSYLRGTEAFF.

The chain employs TRBV11-2 and TRBJ1-1, with no clear D. CDR3 length: 14 residues. V was pared by 0 bases and J by 0 bases, with 5 bases between. Germline values: CDR1 SGHAT, CDR2 FQNNGV. In nucleotides, the CDR3 is TGTGCCAGCAGCTTAGATCCCGTGAACACTGAAGCTTTCTTT. Translated, it gives CASSLDPVNTEAFF.

This chain links TRBV7-3 with TRBJ1-1, with D unresolved. The CDR3 extends over 13 amino acids. V lost 4 bases and J lost 1, with 7 bases in between. Germline CDR1 SGHTA, CDR2 FQGTGA. The CDR3 DNA reads as TGTGCCAGCAGCTCGGACTGGAACACTGAAGCTTTCTTT. Residues: CASSSDWNTEAFF.

V and J are TRBV2 and TRBJ2-5, with D perhaps matching TRBD2 (6 bases). The germline V gene encodes CDR1 SNHLY and CDR2 FYNNEI. Trimming took off 2 bases at V and 5 bases at J, with 15 bases between the two ends. The CDR3 is 15 amino acids. This CDR3 reads CASSEIGAEGETQYF. CDR3 nucleotide sequence: TGTGCCAGCAGTGAAATCGGGGCGGAGGGGGAGACCCAGTACTTC.

The gene calls are TRBV5-4 and TRBJ1-2, with TRBD1 as a possible D gene (6 bases). This CDR3 spans 13 amino acids. V was clipped by 2 bases and J by 2 bases, with 7 bases between them. CDR1 and CDR2 (germline): SGHNT, YYREEE (reference sequence). The CDR3 sequence: CASSFTGNYGYTF. CDR3 in DNA: TGTGCCAGCAGCTTCACAGGGAACTATGGCTACACCTTC.